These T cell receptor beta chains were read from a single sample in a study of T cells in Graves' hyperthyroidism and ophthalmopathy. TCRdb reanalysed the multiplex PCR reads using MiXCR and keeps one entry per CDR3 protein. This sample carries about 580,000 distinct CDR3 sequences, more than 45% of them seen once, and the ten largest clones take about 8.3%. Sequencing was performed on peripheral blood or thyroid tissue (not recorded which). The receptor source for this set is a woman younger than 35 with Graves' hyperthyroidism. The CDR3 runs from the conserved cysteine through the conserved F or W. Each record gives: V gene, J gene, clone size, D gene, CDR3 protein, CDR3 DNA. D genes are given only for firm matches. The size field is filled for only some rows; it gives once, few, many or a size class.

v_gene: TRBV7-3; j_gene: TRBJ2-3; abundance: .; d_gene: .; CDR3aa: CASSSEIGDTQYF; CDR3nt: TGTGCCAGCAGCTCCGAGATTGGCGATACGCAGTATTTT
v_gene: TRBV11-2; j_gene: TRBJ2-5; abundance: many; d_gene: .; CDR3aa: CASSLVYRSSGETQYF; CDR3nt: TGTGCCAGCAGCTTAGTGTATAGGAGTTCGGGGGAGACCCAGTACTTC
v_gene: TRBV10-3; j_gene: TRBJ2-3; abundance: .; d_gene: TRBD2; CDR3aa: CAISEDLLAVTDTQYF; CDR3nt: TGTGCCATCAGTGAGGACCTCCTAGCGGTCACAGATACGCAGTATTTT
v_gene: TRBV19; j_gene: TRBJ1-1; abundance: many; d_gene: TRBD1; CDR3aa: CASSVDRETTEAFF; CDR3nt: TGTGCCAGTAGTGTAGACAGGGAGACTACTGAAGCTTTCTTT
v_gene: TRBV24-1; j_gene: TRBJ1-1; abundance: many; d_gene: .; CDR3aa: CATSDGGNTEAFF; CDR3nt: TGTGCCACCAGTGATGGGGGAAACACTGAAGCTTTCTTT
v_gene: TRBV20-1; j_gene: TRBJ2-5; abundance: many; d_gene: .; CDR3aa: CSARDTHRKTQYF; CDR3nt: TGCAGTGCTAGAGATACGCATAGGAAGACCCAGTACTTC
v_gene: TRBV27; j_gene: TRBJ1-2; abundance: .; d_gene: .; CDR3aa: CASRGVDGYTF; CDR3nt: TGTGCCAGCAGGGGGGTCGATGGCTACACCTTC
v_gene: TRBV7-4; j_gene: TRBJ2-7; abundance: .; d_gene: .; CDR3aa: CASRDRDWDEQYF; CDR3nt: TGTGCCAGCAGAGATAGGGACTGGGACGAGCAGTACTTC
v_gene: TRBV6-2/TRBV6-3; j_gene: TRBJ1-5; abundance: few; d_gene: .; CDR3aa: CASSDPPGLRLYSNQPQHF; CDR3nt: TGTGCCAGCAGTGATCCACCGGGACTTAGACTGTATAGCAATCAGCCCCAGCATTTT
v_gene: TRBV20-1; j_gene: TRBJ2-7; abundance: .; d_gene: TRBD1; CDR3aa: CSARTGGTEQYF; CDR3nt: TGCAGTGCTCGGACAGGGGGCACCGAGCAGTACTTC